These T cell receptor beta chains were read from a single sample in a study of blood T cell repertoires in COVID-19. The protocol was immunoSEQ multiplex PCR, while the TCRdb copy is restricted to in-frame clones and leaves out a portion. The sample shows 140,000 to 150,000 clones, 80% to 85% of them seen only once. Sequencing was done on a sample of PBMCs or T cells enriched from blood (not recorded which). The receptors derive from a woman between 45 and 65 years old who had been exposed to COVID-19. Both conserved end residues are part of each CDR3. D genes are given only for firm matches. Size is omitted from some rows. Given values are once, few, many or a class for expanded clones.

v_gene: TRBV7-9; abundance: -; d_gene: TRBD1; j_gene: TRBJ1-1; CDR3aa: CAINPPVKGQRRELEAFF; CDR3nt: TGTGCCATCAATCCACCCGTCAAGGGACAGCGGAGGGAGCTTGAAGCTTTCTTT
v_gene: TRBV19; abundance: -; d_gene: -; j_gene: TRBJ1-5; CDR3aa: CASSTVGLPNQPQHF; CDR3nt: TGTGCCAGTAGTACTGTGGGGCTCCCTAATCAGCCCCAGCATTTT
v_gene: TRBV13; abundance: -; d_gene: -; j_gene: TRBJ1-2; CDR3aa: CASSEQGPLNYGYTF; CDR3nt: TGTGCCAGCAGCGAGCAGGGTCCCTTAAACTATGGCTACACCTTC
v_gene: TRBV19; abundance: once; d_gene: -; j_gene: TRBJ1-5; CDR3aa: CATTTGRNQPQHF; CDR3nt: TGTGCCACCACGACAGGTCGCAATCAGCCCCAGCATTTT
v_gene: TRBV7-6; abundance: once; d_gene: -; j_gene: TRBJ2-2; CDR3aa: CASSAGHLGELFF; CDR3nt: TGTGCCAGCAGCGCCGGACATCTTGGGGAGCTGTTTTTT
v_gene: TRBV7-3; abundance: -; d_gene: -; j_gene: TRBJ2-3; CDR3aa: CASSLGGADTQYF; CDR3nt: TGTGCCAGCAGCTTAGGAGGGGCAGATACGCAGTATTTT
v_gene: TRBV6-1; abundance: -; d_gene: TRBD2; j_gene: TRBJ2-7; CDR3aa: CASSEFASGSYEQYF; CDR3nt: TGTGCCAGCAGTGAATTCGCTAGCGGGTCTTACGAGCAGTACTTC
v_gene: TRBV2; abundance: -; d_gene: -; j_gene: TRBJ2-7; CDR3aa: CASSDRLKYF; CDR3nt: TGTGCCAGCAGTGACAGGTTAAAGTACTTC
v_gene: TRBV10-3; abundance: once; d_gene: -; j_gene: TRBJ2-6; CDR3aa: CAISESLPSGANVLTF; CDR3nt: TGTGCCATCAGTGAGTCCCTCCCCTCTGGGGCCAACGTCCTGACTTTC
v_gene: TRBV2; abundance: -; d_gene: -; j_gene: TRBJ1-3; CDR3aa: CASPVTGRSGNTIYF; CDR3nt: TGTGCCAGCCCCGTGACAGGACGCTCTGGAAACACCATATATTTT
v_gene: TRBV5-1; abundance: -; d_gene: TRBD2; j_gene: TRBJ2-5; CDR3aa: CASRTGTSGTETQYF; CDR3nt: TGCGCCAGCAGGACCGGGACTAGCGGGACGGAGACCCAGTACTTC
v_gene: TRBV12-3/TRBV12-4; abundance: -; d_gene: -; j_gene: TRBJ1-2; CDR3aa: CASSLGQAYGYTF; CDR3nt: TGTGCCAGCAGCCTCGGACAAGCTTATGGCTACACCTTC
v_gene: TRBV30; abundance: -; d_gene: TRBD1; j_gene: TRBJ2-3; CDR3aa: CAWGEGAIADTQYF; CDR3nt: TGTGCCTGGGGAGAGGGGGCCATCGCAGATACGCAGTATTTT
v_gene: TRBV7-9; abundance: -; d_gene: -; j_gene: TRBJ2-1; CDR3aa: CASSLANRIRYNEQFF; CDR3nt: TGTGCCAGCAGCTTAGCCAACAGGATCCGTTACAATGAGCAGTTCTTC
v_gene: TRBV10-3; abundance: few; d_gene: -; j_gene: TRBJ2-7; CDR3aa: CAISGGTTGPYEQYF; CDR3nt: TGTGCCATCAGTGGGGGGACAACGGGACCCTACGAGCAGTACTTC
v_gene: TRBV12-3/TRBV12-4; abundance: -; d_gene: -; j_gene: TRBJ2-1; CDR3aa: CASSLAENEQFF; CDR3nt: TGTGCCAGCAGTTTAGCAGAGAATGAGCAGTTCTTC
v_gene: TRBV4-3; abundance: few; d_gene: TRBD1; j_gene: TRBJ2-1; CDR3aa: CASSQARNRGSNEQFF; CDR3nt: TGCGCCAGCAGCCAAGCCCGAAACAGGGGAAGCAATGAGCAGTTCTTC
v_gene: TRBV5-4; abundance: -; d_gene: TRBD1; j_gene: TRBJ1-3; CDR3aa: CASSPGQGTGNTIYF; CDR3nt: TGTGCCAGCAGCCCCGGACAGGGAACTGGAAACACCATATATTTT
v_gene: TRBV7-9; abundance: -; d_gene: -; j_gene: TRBJ2-7; CDR3aa: CASSSTPGLNYGQYF; CDR3nt: TGTGCCAGCAGCTCCACCCCGGGACTCAACTACGGTCAGTACTTC
v_gene: TRBV25-1; abundance: -; d_gene: -; j_gene: TRBJ1-2; CDR3aa: CASSRPWSGGGYGYTF; CDR3nt: TGTGCCAGCAGTCGCCCCTGGAGCGGGGGGGGTTATGGCTACACCTTC
v_gene: TRBV10-3; abundance: once; d_gene: TRBD2; j_gene: TRBJ2-3; CDR3aa: CAIREAGEITDTQYF; CDR3nt: TGTGCCATCAGGGAAGCGGGGGAGATCACAGATACGCAGTATTTT
v_gene: TRBV29-1; abundance: -; d_gene: -; j_gene: TRBJ1-5; CDR3aa: CSVEVIQGVGPQHF; CDR3nt: TGCAGCGTTGAAGTGATACAGGGTGTAGGGCCCCAGCATTTT
v_gene: TRBV19; abundance: few; d_gene: TRBD1; j_gene: TRBJ1-5; CDR3aa: CASSTGTGGGGNQPQHF; CDR3nt: TGTGCCAGTTCGACCGGGACAGGGGGTGGTGGCAATCAGCCCCAGCATTTT
v_gene: TRBV9; abundance: -; d_gene: -; j_gene: TRBJ2-1; CDR3aa: CASSVGEGGKADNEQFF; CDR3nt: TGTGCCAGCAGCGTAGGGGAAGGTGGAAAAGCGGACAATGAGCAGTTCTTC
v_gene: TRBV19; abundance: -; d_gene: TRBD2; j_gene: TRBJ2-3; CDR3aa: CASSRRLAGEMDTQYF; CDR3nt: TGTGCCAGTAGTAGGCGACTAGCGGGGGAGATGGATACGCAGTATTTT
v_gene: TRBV3-1/TRBV3-2; abundance: -; d_gene: TRBD2; j_gene: TRBJ2-5; CDR3aa: CASSLPGLAATYQETQYF; CDR3nt: TGTGCCAGCAGCCTACCGGGACTAGCGGCCACGTACCAAGAGACCCAGTACTTC
v_gene: TRBV14; abundance: -; d_gene: TRBD2; j_gene: TRBJ2-7; CDR3aa: CASSPLAGTPHEQYF; CDR3nt: TGTGCCAGCAGCCCACTAGCGGGAACCCCCCACGAGCAGTACTTC
v_gene: TRBV6-2/TRBV6-3; abundance: -; d_gene: TRBD1; j_gene: TRBJ2-2; CDR3aa: CASSLGRDSYTGELFF; CDR3nt: TGTGCCAGCAGCCTCGGCCGGGACAGTTACACCGGGGAGCTGTTTTTT
v_gene: TRBV19; abundance: -; d_gene: TRBD1; j_gene: TRBJ1-1; CDR3aa: CASSPALSRGDNTEAFF; CDR3nt: TGTGCCAGTAGTCCGGCCCTATCCAGGGGGGACAACACTGAAGCTTTCTTT